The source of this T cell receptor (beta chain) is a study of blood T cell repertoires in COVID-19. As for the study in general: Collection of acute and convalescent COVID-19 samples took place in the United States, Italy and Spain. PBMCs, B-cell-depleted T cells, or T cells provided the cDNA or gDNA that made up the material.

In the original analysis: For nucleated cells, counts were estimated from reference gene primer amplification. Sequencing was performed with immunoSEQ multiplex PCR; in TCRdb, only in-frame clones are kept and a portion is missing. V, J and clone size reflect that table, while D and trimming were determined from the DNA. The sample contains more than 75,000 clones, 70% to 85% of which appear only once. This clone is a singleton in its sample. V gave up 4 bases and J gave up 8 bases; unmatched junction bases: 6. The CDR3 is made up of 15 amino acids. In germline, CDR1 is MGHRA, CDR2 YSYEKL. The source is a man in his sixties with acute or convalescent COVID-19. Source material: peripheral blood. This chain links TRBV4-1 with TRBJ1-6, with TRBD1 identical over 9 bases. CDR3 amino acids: CASSPTGQGYSPLHF. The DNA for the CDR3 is TGCGCCAGCAGCCCCACGGGACAGGGATATTCACCCCTCCACTTT.